These T cell receptor beta chains were read from a single sample in a study of cytomegalovirus exposure and HLA in healthy donors. Generated by immunoSEQ multiplex PCR, the TCRdb table keeps only in-frame clones and is missing some. The table shows around 250,000 clones, with 90% occurring only once. Material for sequencing was PBMCs. The receptors derive from a woman in her late teens or twenties in good health and CMV-seronegative. CDR3s leave out the opening cysteine and the closing phenylalanine or tryptophan.

TRBJ2-3	TRBV6-4	ASREAGTDTQY
TRBJ2-2	TRBV6-6	ASSYTGRLTGELF
TRBJ2-3	TRBV7-8	ASSLGQVLITDTQY
TRBJ1-4	TRBV6-1	ASSAQGEKLF
TRBJ2-7	TRBV7-2	ASSTRDRNEQY
TRBJ2-7	TRBV19	ASSPLPGLAGGTPPYEQY
TRBJ1-4	TRBV5-1	ASSPWTGGGNEKLF
TRBJ2-7	TRBV6-5	ASSSGQRSDEQY
TRBJ1-4	TRBV7-9	ASGGQPNEKLF
TRBJ2-1	TRBV6-4	ASSGTDGGEQF
TRBJ1-1	TRBV28	ASSGQVIGVGRGTEAF
TRBJ1-1	TRBV9	ASSGDRGSRTEAF
TRBJ1-1	TRBV2	ASSEAQQGTEAF
TRBJ1-4	TRBV30	AWSAGLTNEKLF
TRBJ2-1	TRBV7-2	ASSLGRRQGRDNEQF
TRBJ1-2	TRBV10-3	AISESLEGGGYT
TRBJ2-5	TRBV15	ATSRDQGETQY
TRBJ1-6	TRBV6-1	ASSQKGDRDSPLH
TRBJ1-2	TRBV5-1	ASSGTGGYGYT
TRBJ2-1	TRBV12-5	ASGLVVASGIEQF
TRBJ2-1	TRBV6-4	ASSARTSGGVDEQF
TRBJ2-1	TRBV28	ASSFHWGLGVNEQF
TRBJ1-4	TRBV7-2	ASSSTGATNEKLF
TRBJ2-2	TRBV7-9	ASSPRTGQNTGELF
TRBJ1-3	TRBV10-3	AISEIPGSGNTIY
TRBJ1-6	TRBV27	ASSSILPENSPLH
TRBJ1-6	TRBV30	AWSGSYARRGPYNSPLH
TRBJ1-2	TRBV25-1	ASSEYRNGYT
TRBJ2-1	TRBV6-5	ASSYGASVDEQF
TRBJ1-3	TRBV6-6	ASSRSGVAGNTIY
TRBJ2-2	TRBV9	ASSVAGGSLANTGELF
TRBJ2-7	TRBV5-4	ASSFVGGDGEQY
TRBJ2-3	TRBV5-1	ASSLNGQGSDTQY
TRBJ2-1	TRBV29-1	SVRGVEYNEQF
TRBJ2-3	TRBV2	ASIDRRASTDTQY
TRBJ2-1	TRBV6-5	ASSLAGGYNEQF
TRBJ2-5	TRBV7-7	ASSKDIAETQY